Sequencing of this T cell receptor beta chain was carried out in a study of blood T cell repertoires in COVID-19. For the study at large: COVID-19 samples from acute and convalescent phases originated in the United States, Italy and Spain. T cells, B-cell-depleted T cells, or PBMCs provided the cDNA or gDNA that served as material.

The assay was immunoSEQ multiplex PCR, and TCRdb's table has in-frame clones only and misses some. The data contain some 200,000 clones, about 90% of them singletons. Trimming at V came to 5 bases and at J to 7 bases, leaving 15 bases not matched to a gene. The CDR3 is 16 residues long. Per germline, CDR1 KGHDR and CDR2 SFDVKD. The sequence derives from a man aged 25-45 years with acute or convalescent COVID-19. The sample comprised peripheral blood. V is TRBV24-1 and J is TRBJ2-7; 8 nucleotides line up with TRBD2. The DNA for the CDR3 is TGTGCCACCAGTGCGGCGGGAGGAAGGGAGGGAGGGGAGCAGTACTTC. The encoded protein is CATSAAGGREGGEQYF.